The rows below give T cell receptor beta chains drawn from one sample of a study of shared clonotypes between healthy human individuals. Repertoires were generated with immunoSEQ multiplex PCR, while TCRdb's copy carries only in-frame clones and drops some. This table holds around 2.3 million clones, nearly 97% found once. Sequencing input: naive CD4+ T cells sorted from blood. Every receptor here comes from a man aged 18 to 35 in good health. Both conserved end residues are part of each CDR3. The D gene is left open where the match is weak. Size is stated for part of the rows, as once, few or many counts, or as a class when the clone is expanded.

D gene | J gene | V gene | clone size | CDR3 DNA | CDR3 protein
. | TRBJ1-2 | TRBV5-1 | . | TGCGCCAGCAGCTTGGAAGGCTCCGGAGGCTACACCTTC | CASSLEGSGGYTF
. | TRBJ2-7 | TRBV28 | . | TGTGCCAGCAGTATATTGACTACCCGGTACGAGCAGTACTTC | CASSILTTRYEQYF
TRBD1 | TRBJ1-3 | TRBV6-1 | . | TGTGCCAGCAGAGGGACAGGGTGGAACACCATATATTTT | CASRGTGWNTIYF
. | TRBJ2-7 | TRBV6-5 | . | TGTGCCAGCGGATCTACATACGAGCAGTACTTC | CASGSTYEQYF
. | TRBJ2-7 | TRBV5-5 | once | TGTGCCAGCAGCCTTGATAGATACCCGGCCTACGAGCAGTACTTC | CASSLDRYPAYEQYF
. | TRBJ2-7 | TRBV5-1 | . | TGCGCCAGCAGCTTTAGCTCCTACGAGCAGTACTTC | CASSFSSYEQYF
TRBD1 | TRBJ2-7 | TRBV11-2 | . | TGTGCCAGCACTATCGCTGAGGGGGCCTCCTACGAGCAGTACTTC | CASTIAEGASYEQYF
. | TRBJ1-5 | TRBV20-1 | few | TGCAGTGCTAAGACGGATCAGCCCCAGCATTTT | CSAKTDQPQHF
. | TRBJ2-3 | TRBV11-2 | . | TGTGCCAGCAGCTTAGAAGGAGATACGCAGTATTTT | CASSLEGDTQYF
. | TRBJ1-3 | TRBV5-8 | . | TGTGCCAGCAGCTTGGGTACTGGAAACACCATATATTTT | CASSLGTGNTIYF
. | TRBJ2-2 | TRBV6-5 | . | TGTGCCAGCAGCCCGGACGGGAACACCGGGGAGCTGTTTTTT | CASSPDGNTGELFF
. | TRBJ2-2 | TRBV7-2 | . | TGTGCCAGCAGCCTAGCGCGTAACACCGGGGAGCTGTTTTTT | CASSLARNTGELFF
. | TRBJ2-3 | TRBV11-2 | . | TGTGCCAGCGCGCGGACAGGACTATCCCTCACAGATACGCAGTATTTT | CASARTGLSLTDTQYF
. | TRBJ1-1 | TRBV7-3 | . | TGTGCCAGCAGCTCCCCAGGGCCGGGGTCCACTGAAGCTTTCTTT | CASSSPGPGSTEAFF
. | TRBJ1-2 | TRBV5-6 | . | TGTGCCAGCAGCCGCCGGGGAAACTATGGCTACACCTTC | CASSRRGNYGYTF
TRBD2 | TRBJ2-7 | TRBV7-9 | . | TGTGCCAGCAGCCTACTCGAGCGGGGGGAGCAGTACTTC | CASSLLERGEQYF
. | TRBJ1-2 | TRBV5-1 | . | TGCGCCAGCAGCTTGGCCCTCGCCTCTAACTATGGCTACACCTTC | CASSLALASNYGYTF
. | TRBJ1-3 | TRBV6-4 | . | TGTGCCAGCACTTTCCCAGGGTTCGGGGGAAACACCATATATTTT | CASTFPGFGGNTIYF
TRBD1 | TRBJ1-3 | TRBV5-1 | . | TGCGCCAGCAGCTCTGTGACAGGGGGGCCCGGAAACACCATATATTTT | CASSSVTGGPGNTIYF
. | TRBJ1-1 | TRBV10-3 | . | TGTGCCATCAGTGGGGGAGTGAACACTGAAGCTTTCTTT | CAISGGVNTEAFF
. | TRBJ2-7 | TRBV6-5 | . | TGTGCCAGCCGGGGGGCCGGGACCTACGAGCAGTACTTC | CASRGAGTYEQYF
TRBD1 | TRBJ1-3 | TRBV28 | . | TGTGCCAGCAGACCTGGGACAGCCCCTCTAGGTGGAAACACCATATATTTT | CASRPGTAPLGGNTIYF
. | TRBJ2-3 | TRBV29-1 | . | TGCAGCGTTGAAAATTATTATGAAACTAGCACAGATACGCAGTATTTT | CSVENYYETSTDTQYF
TRBD1 | TRBJ2-7 | TRBV4-1 | once | TGCGCCAGCAGCCAAGCCTTCTTCGGTCCGGGACAGGGCTCCTACGAGCAGTACTTC | CASSQAFFGPGQGSYEQYF
. | TRBJ1-2 | TRBV5-1 | . | TGCGCCAGCAGCTTTTTATCCGTCGCAGGGGCGGAGGATGGCTACACCTTC | CASSFLSVAGAEDGYTF
TRBD1 | TRBJ1-5 | TRBV10-3 | . | TGTGCCATCAGTGGACAGGGCTCGGGCAATCAGCCCCAGCATTTT | CAISGQGSGNQPQHF
. | TRBJ2-1 | TRBV2 | . | TGTGCCAGCAGTGAGAGAGGGGGGCTCTACAATGAGCAGTTCTTC | CASSERGGLYNEQFF